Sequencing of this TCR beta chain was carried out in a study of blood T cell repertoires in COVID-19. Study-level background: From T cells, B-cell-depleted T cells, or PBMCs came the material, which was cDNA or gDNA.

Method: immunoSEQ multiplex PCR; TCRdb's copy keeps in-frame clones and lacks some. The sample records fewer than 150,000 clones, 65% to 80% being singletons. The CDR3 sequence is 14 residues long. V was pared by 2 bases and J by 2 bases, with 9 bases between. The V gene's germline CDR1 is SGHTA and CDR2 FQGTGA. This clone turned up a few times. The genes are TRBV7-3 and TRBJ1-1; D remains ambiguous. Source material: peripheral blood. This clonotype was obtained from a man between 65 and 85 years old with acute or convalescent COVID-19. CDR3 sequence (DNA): TGTGCCAGCAGCTTATCCCCATCCAACACTGAAGCTTTCTTT. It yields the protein CASSLSPSNTEAFF. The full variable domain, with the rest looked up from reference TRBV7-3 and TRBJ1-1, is GAGVSQTPSNKVTEKGKYVELRCDPISGHTALYWYRQSLGQGPEFLIYFQGTGAADDSGLPNDRFFAVRPEGSVSTLKIQRTERGDSAVYLCASSLSPSNTEAFFGQGTRLTVV.